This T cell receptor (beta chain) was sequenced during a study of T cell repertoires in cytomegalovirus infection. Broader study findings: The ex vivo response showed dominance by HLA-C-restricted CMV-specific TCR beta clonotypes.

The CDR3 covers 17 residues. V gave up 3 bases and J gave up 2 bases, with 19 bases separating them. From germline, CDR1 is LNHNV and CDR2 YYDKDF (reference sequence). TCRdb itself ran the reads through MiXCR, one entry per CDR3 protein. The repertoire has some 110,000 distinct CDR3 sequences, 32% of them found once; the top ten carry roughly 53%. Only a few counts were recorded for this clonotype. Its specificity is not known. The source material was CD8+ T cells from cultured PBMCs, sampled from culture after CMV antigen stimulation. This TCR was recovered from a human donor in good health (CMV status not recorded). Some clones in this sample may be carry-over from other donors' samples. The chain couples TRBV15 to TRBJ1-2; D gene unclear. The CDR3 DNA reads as TGTGCCACCAGCAGCGAGACCCCTCCTATGATGAACTATGGCTACACCTTC. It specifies CATSSETPPMMNYGYTF.